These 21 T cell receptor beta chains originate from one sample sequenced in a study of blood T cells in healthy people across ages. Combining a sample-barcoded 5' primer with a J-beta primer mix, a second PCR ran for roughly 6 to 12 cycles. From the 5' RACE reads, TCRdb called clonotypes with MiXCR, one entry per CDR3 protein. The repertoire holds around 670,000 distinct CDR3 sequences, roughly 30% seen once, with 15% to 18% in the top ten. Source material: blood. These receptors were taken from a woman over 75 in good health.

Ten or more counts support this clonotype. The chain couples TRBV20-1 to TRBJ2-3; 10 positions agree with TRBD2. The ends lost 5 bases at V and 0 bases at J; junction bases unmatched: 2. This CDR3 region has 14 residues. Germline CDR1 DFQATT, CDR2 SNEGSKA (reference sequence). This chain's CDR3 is CSAPLAGSTDTQYF. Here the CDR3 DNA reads TGCAGTGCTCCACTAGCGGGAAGCACAGATACGCAGTATTTT.

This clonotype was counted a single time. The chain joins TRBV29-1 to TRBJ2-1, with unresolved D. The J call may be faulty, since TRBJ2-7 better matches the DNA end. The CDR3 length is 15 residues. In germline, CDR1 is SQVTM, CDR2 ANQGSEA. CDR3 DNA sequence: TGCAGCGTTGAAGTTTGGGATGGCTCCTACAATGAGCAGTACTTC. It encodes CSVEVWDGSYNEQYF.

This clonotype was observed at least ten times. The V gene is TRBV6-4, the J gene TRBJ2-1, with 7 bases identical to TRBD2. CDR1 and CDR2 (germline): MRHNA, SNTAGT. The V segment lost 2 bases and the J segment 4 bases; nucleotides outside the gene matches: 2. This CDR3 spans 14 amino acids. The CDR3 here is CASSDGTKYNEQFF. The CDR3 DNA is TGTGCCAGCAGTGACGGGACTAAATACAATGAGCAGTTCTTC.

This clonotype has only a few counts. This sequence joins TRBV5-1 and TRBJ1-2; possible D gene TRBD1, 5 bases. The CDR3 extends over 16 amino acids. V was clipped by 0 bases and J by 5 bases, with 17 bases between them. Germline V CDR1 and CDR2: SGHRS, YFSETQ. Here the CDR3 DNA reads TGCGCCAGCAGCTTGGAGGAGACGGGGCGGAGGTATGGCTACACCTTC. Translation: CASSLEETGRRYGYTF.

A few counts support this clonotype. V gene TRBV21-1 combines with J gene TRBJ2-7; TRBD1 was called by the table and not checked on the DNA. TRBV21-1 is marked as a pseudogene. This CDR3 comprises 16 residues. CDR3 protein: CASSKWGGRKSYEQYF. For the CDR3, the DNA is TGTGCCAGCAGCAAATGGGGGGGGCGAAAATCCTACGAGCAGTACTTC.

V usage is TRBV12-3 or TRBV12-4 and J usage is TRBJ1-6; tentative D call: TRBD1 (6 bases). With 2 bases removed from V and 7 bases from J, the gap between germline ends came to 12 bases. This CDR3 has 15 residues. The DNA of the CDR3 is TGTGCCAGCAGTTTAACGGTACAGGGCAATTCACCCCTCCACTTT. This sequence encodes CASSLTVQGNSPLHF.

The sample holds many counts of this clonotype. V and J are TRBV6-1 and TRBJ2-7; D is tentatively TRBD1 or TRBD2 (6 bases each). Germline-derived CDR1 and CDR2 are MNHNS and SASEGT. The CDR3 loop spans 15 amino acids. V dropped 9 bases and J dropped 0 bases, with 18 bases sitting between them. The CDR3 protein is CASQEGTSSSYEQYF. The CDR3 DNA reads TGTGCCAGTCAGGAGGGGACATCGAGCTCCTACGAGCAGTACTTC.

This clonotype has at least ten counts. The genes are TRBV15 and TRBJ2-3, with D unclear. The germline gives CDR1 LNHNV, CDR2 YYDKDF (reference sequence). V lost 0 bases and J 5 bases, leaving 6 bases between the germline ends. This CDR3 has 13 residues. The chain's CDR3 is CATSRDLGDTQYF. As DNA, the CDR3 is TGTGCCACCAGCAGAGATCTAGGAGATACGCAGTATTTT.

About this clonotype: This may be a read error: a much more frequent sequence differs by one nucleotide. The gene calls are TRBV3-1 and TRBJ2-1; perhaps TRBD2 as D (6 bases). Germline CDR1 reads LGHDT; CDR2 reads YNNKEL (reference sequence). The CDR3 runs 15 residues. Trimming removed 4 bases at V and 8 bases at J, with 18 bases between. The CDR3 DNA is TGTGCCAGCAGCCCCCCGGGACTGAGCCGCGATGAGCAGTTCTTC. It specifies CASSPPGLSRDEQFF.

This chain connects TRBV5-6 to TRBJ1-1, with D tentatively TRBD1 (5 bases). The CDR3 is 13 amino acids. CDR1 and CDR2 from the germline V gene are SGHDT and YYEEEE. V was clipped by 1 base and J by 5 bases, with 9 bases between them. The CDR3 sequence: CASSLKGLTEAFF. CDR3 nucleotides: TGTGCCAGCAGCTTGAAGGGGCTAACTGAAGCTTTCTTT.

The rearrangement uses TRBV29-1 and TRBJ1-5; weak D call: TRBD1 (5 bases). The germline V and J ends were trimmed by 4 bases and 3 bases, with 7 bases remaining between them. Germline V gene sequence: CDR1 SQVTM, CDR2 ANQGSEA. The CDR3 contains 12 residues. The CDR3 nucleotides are TGCAGCGTTGGGGGGTACAATCAGCCCCAGCATTTT. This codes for CSVGGYNQPQHF. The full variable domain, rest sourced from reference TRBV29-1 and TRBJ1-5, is SAVISQKPSRDICQRGTSLTIQCQVDSQVTMMFWYRQQPGQSLTLIATANQGSEATYESGFVIDKFPISRPNLTFSTLTVSNMSPEDSSIYLCSVGGYNQPQHFGDGTRLSIL.

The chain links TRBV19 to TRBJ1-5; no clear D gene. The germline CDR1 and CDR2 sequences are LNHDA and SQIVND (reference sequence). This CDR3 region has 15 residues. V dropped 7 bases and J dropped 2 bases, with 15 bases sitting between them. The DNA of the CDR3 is TGTGCCAGTACTCCAACGACGGACCGCAATCAGCCCCAGCATTTT. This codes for CASTPTTDRNQPQHF.

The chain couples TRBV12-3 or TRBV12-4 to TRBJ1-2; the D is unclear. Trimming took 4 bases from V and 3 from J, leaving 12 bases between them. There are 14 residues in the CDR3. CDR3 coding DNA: TGTGCCAGCAGTTCCCGAAGGAGTTACTATGGCTACACCTTC. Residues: CASSSRRSYYGYTF.

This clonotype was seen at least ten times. CDR3 in amino acids: CASSLGTGGPYHEQYF. In DNA, the CDR3 is TGTGCCAGCAGCTTAGGCACAGGGGGACCCTACCACGAGCAGTACTTC. This rearrangement joins TRBV7-9 to TRBJ2-7, with 8 bases matching TRBD1. The CDR3 extends over 16 amino acids. Trimming took 1 base from V and 5 from J; bases not matched to a gene: 10. Looked up from germline, CDR1 is SEHNR and CDR2 is FQNEAQ (reference sequence).

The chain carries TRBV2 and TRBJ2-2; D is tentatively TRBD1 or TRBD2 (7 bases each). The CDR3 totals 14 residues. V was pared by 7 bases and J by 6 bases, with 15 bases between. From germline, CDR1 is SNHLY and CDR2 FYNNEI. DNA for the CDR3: TGTGCCAGCACGGGCAGGGGGAGGGCCGGGGAGCTGTTTTTT. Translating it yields CASTGRGRAGELFF.

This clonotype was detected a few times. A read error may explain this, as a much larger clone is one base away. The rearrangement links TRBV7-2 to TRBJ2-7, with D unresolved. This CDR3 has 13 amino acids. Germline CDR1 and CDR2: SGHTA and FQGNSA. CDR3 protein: CASSRPGPYEQDF. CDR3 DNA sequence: TGTGCCAGCAGCCGTCCGGGCCCCTACGAGCAGGACTTC.

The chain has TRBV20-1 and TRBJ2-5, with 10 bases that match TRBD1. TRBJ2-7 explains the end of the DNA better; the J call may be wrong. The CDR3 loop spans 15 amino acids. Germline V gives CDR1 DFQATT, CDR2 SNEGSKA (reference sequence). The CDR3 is CSAPLSGTGADEQYF. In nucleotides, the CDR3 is TGCAGTGCTCCACTCTCCGGGACAGGGGCTGACGAGCAGTACTTC.

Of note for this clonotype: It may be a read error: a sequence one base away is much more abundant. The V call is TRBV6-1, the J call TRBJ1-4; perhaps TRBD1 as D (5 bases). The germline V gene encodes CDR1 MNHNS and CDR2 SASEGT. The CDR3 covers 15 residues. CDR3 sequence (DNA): TGTGCCAGCACCCAGTCGGGGGAAGGAGTCGGAAAACGGTTTTTT. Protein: CASTQSGEGVGKRFF.

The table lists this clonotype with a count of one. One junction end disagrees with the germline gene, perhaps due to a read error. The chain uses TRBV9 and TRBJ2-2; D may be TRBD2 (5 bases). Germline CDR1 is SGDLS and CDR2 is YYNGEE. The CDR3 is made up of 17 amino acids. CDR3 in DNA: TGTGCCAGCAGCGTAGGAAGGCTCGGGCTTCACACCGGGGAGCGGTTTTTT. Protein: CASSVGRLGLHTGERFF.

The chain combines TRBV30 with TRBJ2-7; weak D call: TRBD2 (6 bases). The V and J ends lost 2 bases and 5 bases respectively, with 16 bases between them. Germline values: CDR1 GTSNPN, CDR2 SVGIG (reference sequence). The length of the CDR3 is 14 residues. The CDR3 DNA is TGTGCCTGGAGTTTTGGCGGGGATAAGGACGAGCAGTACTTC. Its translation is CAWSFGGDKDEQYF.

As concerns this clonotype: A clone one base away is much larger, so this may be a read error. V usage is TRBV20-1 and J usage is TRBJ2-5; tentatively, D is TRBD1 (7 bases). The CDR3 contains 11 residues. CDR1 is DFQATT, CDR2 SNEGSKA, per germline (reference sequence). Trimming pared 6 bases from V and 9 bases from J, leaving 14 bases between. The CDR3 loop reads CSAHQGEAQYF. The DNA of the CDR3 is TGCAGTGCACACCAGGGGGAGGCCCAGTACTTC.